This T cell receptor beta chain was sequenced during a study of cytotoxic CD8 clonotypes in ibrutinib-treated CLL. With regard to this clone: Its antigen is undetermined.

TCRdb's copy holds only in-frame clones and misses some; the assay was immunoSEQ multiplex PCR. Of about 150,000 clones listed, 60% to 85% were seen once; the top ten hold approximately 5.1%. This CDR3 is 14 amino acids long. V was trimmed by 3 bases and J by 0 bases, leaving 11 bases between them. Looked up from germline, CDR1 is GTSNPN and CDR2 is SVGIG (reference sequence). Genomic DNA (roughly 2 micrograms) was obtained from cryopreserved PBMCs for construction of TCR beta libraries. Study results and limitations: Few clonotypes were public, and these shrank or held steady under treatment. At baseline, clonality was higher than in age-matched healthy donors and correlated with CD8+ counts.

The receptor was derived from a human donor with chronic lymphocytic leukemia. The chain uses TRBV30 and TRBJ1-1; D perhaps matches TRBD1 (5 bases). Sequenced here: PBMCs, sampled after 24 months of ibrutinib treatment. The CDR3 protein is CAWSPGRLNTEAFF. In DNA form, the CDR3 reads TGTGCCTGGAGCCCGGGACGGCTGAACACTGAAGCTTTCTTT.